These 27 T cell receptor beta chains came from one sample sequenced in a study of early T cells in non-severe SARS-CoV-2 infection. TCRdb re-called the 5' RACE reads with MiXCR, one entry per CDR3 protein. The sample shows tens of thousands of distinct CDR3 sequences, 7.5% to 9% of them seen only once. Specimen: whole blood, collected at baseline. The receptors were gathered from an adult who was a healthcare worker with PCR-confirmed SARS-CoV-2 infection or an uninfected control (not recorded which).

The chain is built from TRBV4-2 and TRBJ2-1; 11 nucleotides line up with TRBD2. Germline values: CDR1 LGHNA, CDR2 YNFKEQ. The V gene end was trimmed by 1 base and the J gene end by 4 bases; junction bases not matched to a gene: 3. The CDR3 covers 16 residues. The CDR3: CASSQGGLAGYNEQFF. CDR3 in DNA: TGTGCCAGCAGCCAAGGTGGACTAGCGGGTTACAATGAGCAGTTCTTC.

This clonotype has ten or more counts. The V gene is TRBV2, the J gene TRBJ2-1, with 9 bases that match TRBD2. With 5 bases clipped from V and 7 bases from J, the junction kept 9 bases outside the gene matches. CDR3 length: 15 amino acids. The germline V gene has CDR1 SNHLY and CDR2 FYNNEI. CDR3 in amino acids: CASSLTSGLSNEQFF. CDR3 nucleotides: TGTGCCAGCAGTTTGACTAGCGGCTTGTCGAATGAGCAGTTCTTC.

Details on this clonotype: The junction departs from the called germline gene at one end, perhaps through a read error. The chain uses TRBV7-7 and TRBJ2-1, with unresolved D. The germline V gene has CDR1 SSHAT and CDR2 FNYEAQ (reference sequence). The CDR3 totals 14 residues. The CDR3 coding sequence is TGTGCTAGCAGCTCTACAACTTCCTCCAAGGAGCAGTTCTTC. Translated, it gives CASSSTTSSKEQFF. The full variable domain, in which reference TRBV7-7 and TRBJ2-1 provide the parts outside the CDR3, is GAGVSQSPRYKVTKRGQDVTLRCDPISSHATLYWYQQALGQGPEFLTYFNYEAQPDKSGLPSDRFSAERPEGSISTLTIQRTEQRDSAMYRCASSSTTSSKEQFFGPGTRLTVL.

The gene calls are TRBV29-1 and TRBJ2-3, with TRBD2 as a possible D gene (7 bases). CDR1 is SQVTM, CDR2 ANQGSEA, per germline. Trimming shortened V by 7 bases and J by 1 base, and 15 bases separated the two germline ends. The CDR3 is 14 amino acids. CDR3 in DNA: TGCAGCGCCGGGGGGCTCTTGCGCACAGATACGCAGTATTTT. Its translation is CSAGGLLRTDTQYF.

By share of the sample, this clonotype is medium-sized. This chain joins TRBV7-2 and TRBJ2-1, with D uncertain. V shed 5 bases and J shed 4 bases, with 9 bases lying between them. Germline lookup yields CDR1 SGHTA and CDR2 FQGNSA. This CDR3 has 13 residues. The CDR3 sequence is CASSPYLYNEQFF. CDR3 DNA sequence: TGTGCCAGCAGCCCATACTTGTACAATGAGCAGTTCTTC.

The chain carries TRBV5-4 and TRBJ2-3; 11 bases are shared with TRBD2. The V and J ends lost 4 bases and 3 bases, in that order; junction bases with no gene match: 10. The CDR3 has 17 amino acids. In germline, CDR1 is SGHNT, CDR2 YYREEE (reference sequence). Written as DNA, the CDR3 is TGTGCCAGCAGCCCCTCTGGGCTAGCGGGAGGAACAGATACGCAGTATTTT. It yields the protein CASSPSGLAGGTDTQYF.

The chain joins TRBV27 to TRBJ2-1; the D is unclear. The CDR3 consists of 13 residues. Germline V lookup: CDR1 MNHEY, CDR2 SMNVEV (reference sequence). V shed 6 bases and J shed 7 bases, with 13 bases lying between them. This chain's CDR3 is CASSQGMFNEQFF. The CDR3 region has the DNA TGTGCCAGCAGCCAAGGGATGTTTAATGAGCAGTTCTTC.

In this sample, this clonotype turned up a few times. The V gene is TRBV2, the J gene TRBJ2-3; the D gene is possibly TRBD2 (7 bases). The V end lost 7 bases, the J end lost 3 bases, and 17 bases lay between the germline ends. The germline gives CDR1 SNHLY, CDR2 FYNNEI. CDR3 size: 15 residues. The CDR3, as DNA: TGTGCCAGCAAGGACTCGCGGGGGCCGACAGATACGCAGTATTTT. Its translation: CASKDSRGPTDTQYF. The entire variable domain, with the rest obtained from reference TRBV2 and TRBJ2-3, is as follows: EPEVTQTPSHQVTQMGQEVILRCVPISNHLYFYWYRQILGQKVEFLVSFYNNEISEKSEIFDDQFSVERPDGSNFTLKIRSTKLEDSAMYFCASKDSRGPTDTQYFGPGTRLTVL.

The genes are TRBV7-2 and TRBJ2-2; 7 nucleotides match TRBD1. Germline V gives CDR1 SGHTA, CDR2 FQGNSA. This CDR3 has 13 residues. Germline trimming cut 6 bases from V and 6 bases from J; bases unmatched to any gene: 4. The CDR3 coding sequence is TGTGCCAGCAGGCCAGGGGGAGCCGGGGAGCTGTTTTTT. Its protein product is CASRPGGAGELFF.

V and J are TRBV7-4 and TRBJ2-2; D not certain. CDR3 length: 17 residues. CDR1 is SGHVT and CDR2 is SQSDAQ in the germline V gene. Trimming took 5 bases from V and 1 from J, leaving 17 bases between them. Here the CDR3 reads CASSLPVRGRNTGELFF. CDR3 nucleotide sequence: TGTGCCAGCAGCCTACCCGTTCGTGGGCGGAACACCGGGGAGCTGTTTTTT.

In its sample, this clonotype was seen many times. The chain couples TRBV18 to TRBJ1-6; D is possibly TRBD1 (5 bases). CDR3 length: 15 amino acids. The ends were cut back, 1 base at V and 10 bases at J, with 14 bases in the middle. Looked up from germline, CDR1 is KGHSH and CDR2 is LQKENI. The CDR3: CASSPREAGKSPLHF. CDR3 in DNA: TGTGCCAGCTCACCACGAGAGGCAGGGAAGTCACCCCTCCACTTT.

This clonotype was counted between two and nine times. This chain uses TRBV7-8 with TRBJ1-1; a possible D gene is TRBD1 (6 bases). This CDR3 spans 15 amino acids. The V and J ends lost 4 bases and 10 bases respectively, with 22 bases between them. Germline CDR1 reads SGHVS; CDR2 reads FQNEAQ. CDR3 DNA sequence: TGTGCCAGCAGCTCGACCTCGGGGGGGGCTGGCCGAGCTTTCTTT. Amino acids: CASSSTSGGAGRAFF.

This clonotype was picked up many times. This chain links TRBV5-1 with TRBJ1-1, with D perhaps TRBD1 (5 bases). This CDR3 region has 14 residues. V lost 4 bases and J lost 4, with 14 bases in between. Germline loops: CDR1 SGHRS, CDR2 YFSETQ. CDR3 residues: CASSPFGGTTEAFF. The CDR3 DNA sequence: TGCGCCAGCAGCCCCTTTGGCGGGACCACTGAAGCTTTCTTT.

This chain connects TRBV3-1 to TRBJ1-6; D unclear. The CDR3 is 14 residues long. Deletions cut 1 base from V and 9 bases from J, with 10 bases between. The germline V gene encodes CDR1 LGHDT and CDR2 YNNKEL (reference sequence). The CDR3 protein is CASSQASRSSPLHF. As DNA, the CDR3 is TGTGCCAGCAGCCAAGCGAGTCGGAGTTCACCCCTCCACTTT.

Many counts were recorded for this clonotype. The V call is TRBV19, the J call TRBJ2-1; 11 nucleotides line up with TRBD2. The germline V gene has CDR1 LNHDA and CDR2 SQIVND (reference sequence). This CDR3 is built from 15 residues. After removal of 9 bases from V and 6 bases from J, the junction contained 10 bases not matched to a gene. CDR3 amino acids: CASRPLAGGSNEQFF. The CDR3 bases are TGTGCCAGCAGGCCCCTAGCGGGGGGATCCAATGAGCAGTTCTTC. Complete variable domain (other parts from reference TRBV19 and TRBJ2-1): DGGITQSPKYLFRKEGQNVTLSCEQNLNHDAMYWYRQDPGQGLRLIYYSQIVNDFQKGDIAEGYSVSREKKESFPLTVTSAQKNPTAFYLCASRPLAGGSNEQFFGPGTRLTVL.

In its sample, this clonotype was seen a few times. The CDR3 loop is CASSPGGAGTRNYEQYF. The CDR3 coding sequence is TGTGCCAGCAGCCCCGGGGGGGCCGGGACTCGCAATTACGAGCAGTACTTC. The J gene is TRBJ2-7, the V gene TRBV5-6; TRBD2 matches 8 bases. CDR3 length: 17 amino acids. Germline CDR1 reads SGHDT; CDR2 reads YYEEEE. Losses at the gene ends were 4 bases for V and 4 bases for J; bases not matched to a gene: 16.

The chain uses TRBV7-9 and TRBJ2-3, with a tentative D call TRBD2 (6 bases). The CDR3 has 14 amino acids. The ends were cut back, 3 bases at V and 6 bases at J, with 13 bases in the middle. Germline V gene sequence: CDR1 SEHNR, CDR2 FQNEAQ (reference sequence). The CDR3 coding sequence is TGTGCCAGCAGCTTCGGAGGGCCAGGTGATACGCAGTATTTT. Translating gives CASSFGGPGDTQYF.

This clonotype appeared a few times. The CDR3 spells CASSLTQGYHEQYF. The CDR3 coding sequence is TGTGCCAGCAGCTTGACACAGGGGTACCACGAGCAGTACTTC. The chain joins TRBV7-9 to TRBJ2-7; 7 bases align to TRBD1. The CDR3 consists of 14 residues. Germline CDR1 is SEHNR and CDR2 is FQNEAQ (reference sequence). J lost 5 bases, V lost 3 bases, and 7 bases had no gene match.

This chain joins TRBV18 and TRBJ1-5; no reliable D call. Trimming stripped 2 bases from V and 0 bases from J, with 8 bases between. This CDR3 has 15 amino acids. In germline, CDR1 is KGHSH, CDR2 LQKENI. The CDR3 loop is CASSPASYSNQPQHF. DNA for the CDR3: TGTGCCAGCTCACCAGCAAGTTATAGCAATCAGCCCCAGCATTTT.

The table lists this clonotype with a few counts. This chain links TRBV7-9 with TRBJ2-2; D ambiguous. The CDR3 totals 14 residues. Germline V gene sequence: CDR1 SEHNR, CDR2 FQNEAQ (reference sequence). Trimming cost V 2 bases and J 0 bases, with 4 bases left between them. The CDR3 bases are TGTGCCAGCAGCTTAACACCGAACACCGGGGAGCTGTTTTTT. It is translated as CASSLTPNTGELFF.

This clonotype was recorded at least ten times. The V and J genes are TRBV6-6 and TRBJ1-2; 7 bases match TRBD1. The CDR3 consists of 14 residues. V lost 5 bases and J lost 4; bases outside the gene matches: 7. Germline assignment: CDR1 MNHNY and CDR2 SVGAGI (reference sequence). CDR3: CASSGRTGPYGYTF. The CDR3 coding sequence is TGTGCCAGCAGTGGTCGGACAGGCCCCTATGGCTACACCTTC.

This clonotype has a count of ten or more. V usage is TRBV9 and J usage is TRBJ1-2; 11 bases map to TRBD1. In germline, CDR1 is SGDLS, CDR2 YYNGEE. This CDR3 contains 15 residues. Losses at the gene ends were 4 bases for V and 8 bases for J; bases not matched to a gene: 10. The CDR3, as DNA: TGTGCCAGCAGCTCCCGGACAGGGGGCGAGGAAGGCTACACCTTC. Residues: CASSSRTGGEEGYTF.

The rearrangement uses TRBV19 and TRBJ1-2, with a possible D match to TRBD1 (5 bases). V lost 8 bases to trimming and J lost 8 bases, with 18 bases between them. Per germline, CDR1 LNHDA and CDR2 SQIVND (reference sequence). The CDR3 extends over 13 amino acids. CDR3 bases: TGTGCCAGTTCGGATAGGGGAGTGGAAGGCTACACCTTC. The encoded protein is CASSDRGVEGYTF.

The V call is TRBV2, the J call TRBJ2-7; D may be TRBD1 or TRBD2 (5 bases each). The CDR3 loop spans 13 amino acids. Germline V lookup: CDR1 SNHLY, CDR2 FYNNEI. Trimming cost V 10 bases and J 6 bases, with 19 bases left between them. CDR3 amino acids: CATSRDPPTEQYF. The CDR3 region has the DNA TGTGCCACCTCCCGGGACCCTCCAACCGAGCAGTACTTC.

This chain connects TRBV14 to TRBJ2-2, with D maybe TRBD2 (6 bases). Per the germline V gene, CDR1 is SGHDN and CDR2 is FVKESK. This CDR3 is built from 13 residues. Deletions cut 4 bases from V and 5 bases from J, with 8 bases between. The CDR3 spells CASSPRGTGELFF. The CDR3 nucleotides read TGTGCCAGCAGCCCCCGGGGGACCGGGGAGCTGTTTTTT.

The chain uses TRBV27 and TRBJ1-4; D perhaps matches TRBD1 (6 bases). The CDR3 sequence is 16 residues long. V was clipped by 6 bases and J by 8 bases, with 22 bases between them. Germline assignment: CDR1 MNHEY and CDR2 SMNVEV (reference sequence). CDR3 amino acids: CASSQGAGDLGEKLFF. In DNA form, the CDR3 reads TGTGCCAGCAGCCAGGGCGCAGGGGATTTAGGGGAAAAACTGTTTTTT.

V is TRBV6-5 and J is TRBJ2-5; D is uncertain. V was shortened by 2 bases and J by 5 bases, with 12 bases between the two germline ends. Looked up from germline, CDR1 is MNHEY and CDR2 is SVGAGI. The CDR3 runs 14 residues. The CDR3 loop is CASSYAPTGETQYF. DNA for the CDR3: TGTGCCAGCAGTTACGCACCGACCGGCGAGACCCAGTACTTC.